The 10 T cell receptor beta chains given below trace back to one sample, sequenced in a study of PD-1 blockade in classical Hodgkin lymphoma. The protocol was immunoSEQ multiplex PCR, while the TCRdb copy is restricted to in-frame clones and leaves out a portion. The sample shows tens of thousands of clones, more than 80% of them seen only once. Time point denoted: cycle 4 day 1 (C4D1), after 5 to 7 weeks of nivolumab. Every patient experienced relapse after autologous stem cell transplantation, and brentuximab vedotin exposure varied. Sequenced material: peripheral blood mononuclear cells (PBMCs), taken before the fourth cycle of nivolumab. The receptor source for this set is a human donor with classical Hodgkin lymphoma.

The chain employs TRBV7-8 and TRBJ2-1, with 7 bases identical to TRBD2. The CDR3 has 14 amino acids. CDR1 SGHVS and CDR2 FQNEAQ come from the germline V gene. Trimming removed 2 bases from V and 4 bases from J; junction bases left unmatched: 2. In nucleotides, the CDR3 is TGTGCCAGCAGCTTATGGGGGGGATACAATGAGCAGTTCTTC. Protein sequence: CASSLWGGYNEQFF.

The chain couples TRBV5-1 to TRBJ2-1; the match to TRBD1 covers 8 bases. V lost 4 bases, J lost 0 bases, and 6 bases stayed unmatched. The CDR3 has 16 residues. The germline V gene has CDR1 SGHRS and CDR2 YFSETQ. The CDR3 DNA reads as TGCGCCAGCAGCCTGACAGGGGAAAGCTCCTACAATGAGCAGTTCTTC. It is translated as CASSLTGESSYNEQFF.

The chain uses TRBV6-5 and TRBJ2-7, with TRBD2 identical over 7 bases. CDR3 length: 15 residues. The J segment lost 2 bases and the V segment lost 5 bases, leaving 9 bases of the junction unmatched. Germline CDR1 is MNHEY and CDR2 is SVGAGI. CDR3 residues: CASSAPRGDAYEQYF. The DNA of the CDR3 is TGTGCCAGCAGTGCCCCTCGGGGGGACGCCTACGAGCAGTACTTC.

The chain couples TRBV6-5 to TRBJ2-5; TRBD2 is a possible D gene (5 bases). CDR3 length equals 13 residues. Germline V gene lookup returns CDR1 MNHEY and CDR2 SVGAGI. The V end was cut by 2 bases, the J end by 5 bases, with 9 bases between. The CDR3 loop is CASSYGRRETQYF. Here the CDR3 DNA reads TGTGCCAGCAGTTACGGGCGGAGGGAGACCCAGTACTTC.

The CDR3 DNA reads as TGTGCCAGCAGTTTGACAGTAGCCAAAAACATTCAGTACTTC. This gives the protein CASSLTVAKNIQYF. The rearrangement uses TRBV27 and TRBJ2-4; D is possibly TRBD1 (5 bases). Trimming left V 3 bases short and J 0 bases short, with 6 bases between. Per germline, CDR1 MNHEY and CDR2 SMNVEV (reference sequence). This CDR3 region has 14 residues.

The CDR3 coding sequence is TGTGCCAGCAGTTACGATTCCCCTGAAGCTTTCTTT. This encodes CASSYDSPEAFF. The genes are TRBV6-6 and TRBJ1-1, with no clear D. In germline, CDR1 is MNHNY, CDR2 SVGAGI (reference sequence). With 2 bases removed from V and 6 bases from J, the gap between germline ends came to 7 bases. The length of the CDR3 is 12 residues.

V usage is TRBV2 and J usage is TRBJ1-2; D gene ambiguous. CDR1 and CDR2 (germline): SNHLY, FYNNEI. The CDR3 is 15 amino acids. Trimming took 3 bases from V and 0 from J, leaving 11 bases between them. This CDR3 reads CASSERSLTNYGYTF. DNA for the CDR3: TGTGCCAGCAGTGAGAGAAGCCTGACTAACTATGGCTACACCTTC.

CDR3 sequence (DNA): TGTGCCAGCTGGTGGAGGGGAGGAAGCTACGAGCAGTACTTC. It is translated as CASWWRGGSYEQYF. The chain employs TRBV6-5 and TRBJ2-7, with D perhaps TRBD2 (6 bases). The CDR3 is made up of 14 amino acids. Germline V gene lookup returns CDR1 MNHEY and CDR2 SVGAGI. Trimming left V 8 bases short and J 3 bases short, with 17 bases between.

V is TRBV6-1 and J is TRBJ1-4; 7 bases line up with TRBD1. From germline, CDR1 is MNHNS and CDR2 SASEGT. Trimming removed 5 bases from V and 8 bases from J; junction bases left unmatched: 2. The length of the CDR3 is 12 residues. The CDR3 DNA reads TGTGCCAGCAGTCGACAGGGCGAAAAACTGTTTTTT. Its translation: CASSRQGEKLFF.

The chain couples TRBV4-1 to TRBJ1-1; no firm D call. CDR3 length: 16 amino acids. Germline CDR1 MGHRA, CDR2 YSYEKL. The V and J ends lost 1 base and 0 bases respectively, with 12 bases between them. As DNA, the CDR3 is TGCGCCAGCAGCCAAGGGGCAGCTACCTTGAACACTGAAGCTTTCTTT. Encoded protein: CASSQGAATLNTEAFF.